This T cell receptor (beta chain) was documented in a study of OX40 agonist ivuxolimab in advanced cancers. J was trimmed by 13 bases and V by 0 bases; bases with no gene match: 10. The CDR3 has 15 amino acids. Germline V CDR1 and CDR2: SGHRS, YFSETQ. The data were produced by immunoSEQ multiplex PCR, yet TCRdb's version contains in-frame clones alone and is incomplete. Counted here are more than 60,000 clones, about 94% occurring once; the ten biggest clones make up less than 20%. The source is an adult with an advanced solid tumor such as melanoma, head and neck, liver or kidney cancer. The chain employs TRBV5-1 and TRBJ2-1; 10 nucleotides match TRBD2. The sample was CD4+ or CD8+ T cells sorted from blood, taken in a trial of the OX40 agonist ivuxolimab. For the CDR3, the DNA is TGCGCCAGCAGCTTGGGGCGGTCTAGCGGGAGTCCTCAGTTCTTC. Translated: CASSLGRSSGSPQFF.